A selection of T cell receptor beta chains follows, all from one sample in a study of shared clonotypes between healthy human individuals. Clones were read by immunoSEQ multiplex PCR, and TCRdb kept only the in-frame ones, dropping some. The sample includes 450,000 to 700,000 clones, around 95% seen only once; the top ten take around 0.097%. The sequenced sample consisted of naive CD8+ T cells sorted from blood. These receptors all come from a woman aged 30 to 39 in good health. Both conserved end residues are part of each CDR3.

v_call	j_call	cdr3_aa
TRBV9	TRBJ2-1	CASSTGTSGEGFF
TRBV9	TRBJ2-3	CASRALDTQYF
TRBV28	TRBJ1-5	CASSLGSQGGQPQHF
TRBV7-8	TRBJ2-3	CASSLASASKGDTQYF
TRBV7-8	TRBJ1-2	CASSLDGYGYTF
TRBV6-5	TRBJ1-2	CASSYRESNYGYTF
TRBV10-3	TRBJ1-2	CAISTGNRDGYTF
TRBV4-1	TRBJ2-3	CASSQLRGTDTQYF
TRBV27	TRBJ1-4	CASRPDPRPNEKLFF
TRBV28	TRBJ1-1	CASSLPTGGVKPPTEAFF
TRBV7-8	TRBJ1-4	CASSLEATNEKLFF
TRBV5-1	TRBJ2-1	CASSPSQGSYNEQFF
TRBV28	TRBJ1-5	CASSLNSNQPQHF
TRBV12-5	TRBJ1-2	CASGSDRGNYGYTF
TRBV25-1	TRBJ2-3	CASSEWASGIGDTQYF
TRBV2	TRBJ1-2	CASSGDRASGYGYTF